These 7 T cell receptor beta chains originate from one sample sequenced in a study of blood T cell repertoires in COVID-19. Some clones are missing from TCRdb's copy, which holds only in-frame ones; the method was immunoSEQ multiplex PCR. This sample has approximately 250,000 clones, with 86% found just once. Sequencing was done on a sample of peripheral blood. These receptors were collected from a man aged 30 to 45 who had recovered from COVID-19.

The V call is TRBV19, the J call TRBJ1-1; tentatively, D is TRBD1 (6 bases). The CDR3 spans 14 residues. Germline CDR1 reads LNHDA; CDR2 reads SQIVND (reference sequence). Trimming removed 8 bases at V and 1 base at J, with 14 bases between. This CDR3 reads CASLTRGENTEAFF. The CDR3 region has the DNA TGTGCCAGTTTAACCAGGGGCGAGAACACTGAAGCTTTCTTT. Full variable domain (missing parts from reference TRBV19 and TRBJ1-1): DGGITQSPKYLFRKEGQNVTLSCEQNLNHDAMYWYRQDPGQGLRLIYYSQIVNDFQKGDIAEGYSVSREKKESFPLTVTSAQKNPTAFYLCASLTRGENTEAFFGQGTRLTVV.

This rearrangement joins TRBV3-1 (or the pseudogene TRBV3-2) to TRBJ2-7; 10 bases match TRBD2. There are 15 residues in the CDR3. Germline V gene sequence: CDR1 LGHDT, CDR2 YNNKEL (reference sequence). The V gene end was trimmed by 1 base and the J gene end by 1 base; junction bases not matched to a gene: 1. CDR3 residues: CASSQVAGGSYEQYF. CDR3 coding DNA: TGTGCCAGCAGCCAAGTAGCGGGGGGTTCCTACGAGCAGTACTTC.

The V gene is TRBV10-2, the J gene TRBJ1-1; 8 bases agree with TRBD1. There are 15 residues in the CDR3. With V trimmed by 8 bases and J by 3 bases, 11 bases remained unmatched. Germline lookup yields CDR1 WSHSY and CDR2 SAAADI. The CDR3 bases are TGCGCCAGCGAGAGTTGGACAGGGCTGGACACTGAAGCTTTCTTT. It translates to CASESWTGLDTEAFF.

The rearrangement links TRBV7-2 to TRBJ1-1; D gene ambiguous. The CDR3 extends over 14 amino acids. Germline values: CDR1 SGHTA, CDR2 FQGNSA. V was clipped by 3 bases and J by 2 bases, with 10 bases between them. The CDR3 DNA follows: TGTGCCAGCAGCTTTAGAGCGCGAAACACTGAAGCTTTCTTT. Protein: CASSFRARNTEAFF. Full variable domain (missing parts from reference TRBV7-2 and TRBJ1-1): GAGVSQSPSNKVTEKGKDVELRCDPISGHTALYWYRQSLGQGLEFLIYFQGNSAPDKSGLPSDRFSAERTGGSVSTLTIQRTQQEDSAVYLCASSFRARNTEAFFGQGTRLTVV.

The CDR3 DNA sequence: TGTGCCAGCAGCACCACCGGGACAGGGGATAATTCACCCCTCCACTTT. Amino acids: CASSTTGTGDNSPLHF. This rearrangement joins TRBV5-5 to TRBJ1-6; TRBD1 agrees at 10 bases. CDR3 length: 16 amino acids. Trimming at V came to 4 bases and at J to 5 bases, leaving 6 bases not matched to a gene. CDR1 is SGHKS, CDR2 YYEKEE, per germline (reference sequence). Full variable domain (missing parts from reference TRBV5-5 and TRBJ1-6): DAGVTQSPTHLIKTRGQQVTLRCSPISGHKSVSWYQQVLGQGPQFIFQYYEKEERGRGNFPDRFSARQFPNYSSELNVNALLLGDSALYLCASSTTGTGDNSPLHFGNGTRLTVT.

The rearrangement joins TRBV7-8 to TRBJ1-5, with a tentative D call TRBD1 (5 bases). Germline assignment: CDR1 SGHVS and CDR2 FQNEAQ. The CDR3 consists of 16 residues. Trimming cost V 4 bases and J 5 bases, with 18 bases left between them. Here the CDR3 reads CASSSTAGLRDQPQHF. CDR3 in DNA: TGTGCCAGCAGCTCTACTGCGGGACTTCGCGATCAGCCCCAGCATTTT.

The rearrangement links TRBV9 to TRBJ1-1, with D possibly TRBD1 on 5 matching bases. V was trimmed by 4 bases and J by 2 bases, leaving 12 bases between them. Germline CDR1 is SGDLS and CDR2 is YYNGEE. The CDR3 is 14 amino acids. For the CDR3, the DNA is TGTGCCAGCAGCTCCAGGACATTAAACACTGAAGCTTTCTTT. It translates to CASSSRTLNTEAFF. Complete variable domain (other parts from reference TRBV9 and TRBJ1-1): DSGVTQTPKHLITATGQRVTLRCSPRSGDLSVYWYQQSLDQGLQFLIQYYNGEERAKGNILERFSAQQFPDLHSELNLSSLELGDSALYFCASSSRTLNTEAFFGQGTRLTVV.